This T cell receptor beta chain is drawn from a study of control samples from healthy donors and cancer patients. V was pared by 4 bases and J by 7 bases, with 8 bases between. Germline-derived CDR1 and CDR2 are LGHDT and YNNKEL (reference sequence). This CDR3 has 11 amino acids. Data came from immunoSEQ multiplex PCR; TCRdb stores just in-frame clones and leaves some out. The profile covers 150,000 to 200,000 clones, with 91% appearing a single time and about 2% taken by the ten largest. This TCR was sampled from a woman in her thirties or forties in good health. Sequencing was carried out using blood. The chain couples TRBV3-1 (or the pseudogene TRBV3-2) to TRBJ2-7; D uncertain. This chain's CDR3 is CASSRLGEQYF. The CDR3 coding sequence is TGTGCCAGCAGCCGGCTGGGGGAGCAGTACTTC.